This is a list of T cell receptor beta chains from one sample in a study of regulatory T cells in long-lasting Graves disease. From the multiplex PCR reads, TCRdb called clonotypes with MiXCR, one entry per CDR3 protein. Among 400,000 to 550,000 distinct CDR3 sequences, over 15% were seen once, and the ten largest hold approximately 22%. These data are also associated with another study on T cells in Graves' hyperthyroidism and ophthalmopathy.

The sequencing here drew on peripheral blood mononuclear cells (PBMCs), taken at new diagnosis, from a patient treated with antithyroid drugs. The receptors here all came from a woman aged 18-30 years with Graves disease. The CDR3 runs from the conserved cysteine through the conserved F or W. The D gene is left open where the match is weak. Some rows have no size entry. The others give once, few or many, or a class for an expanded clone.

v_gene	abundance	d_gene	j_gene	CDR3nt	CDR3aa
TRBV20-1	many	.	TRBJ2-5	TGCAGTGCCCCTAGGTTGGAGACCCAGTACTTC	CSAPRLETQYF
TRBV24-1	many	.	TRBJ2-1	TGTGCCACCAGTGATATTAGCGGAAAGTACAATGAGCAGTTCTTC	CATSDISGKYNEQFF
TRBV2	many	TRBD1	TRBJ2-2	TGTGCCAGCAGCGACAGGGATACCGGGGAGCTGTTTTTT	CASSDRDTGELFF
TRBV5-1	many	.	TRBJ1-1	TGCGCCAGCAGCTTCGGGGGGCTGAACACTGAAGCTTTCTTT	CASSFGGLNTEAFF
TRBV30	.	.	TRBJ1-1	TGTGCCTGGACCCCGGGGGGGGGCGAAATGGAAGCTTTCTTT	CAWTPGGGEMEAFF
TRBV7-7	.	.	TRBJ2-5	TGTGCTAGCAGCTTAGCAGAAGACACCTACCAAGAGACCCAGTACTTC	CASSLAEDTYQETQYF
TRBV19	.	.	TRBJ2-5	TGTGCCAGTAGTTCGGCCGGCGGGACAGAGACCCAGTACTTC	CASSSAGGTETQYF
TRBV3-1	.	.	TRBJ1-2	TGTGCCAGCAGCCAAGAAGACGGGGGAGATGGCTACACCTTC	CASSQEDGGDGYTF
TRBV6-5	many	TRBD2	TRBJ2-3	TGTGCCAGCAGTTATCGAGCGGGGCCGCGGGATACGCAGTATTTT	CASSYRAGPRDTQYF
TRBV29-1	.	TRBD2	TRBJ2-7	TGCAGCGTTGGGGCGGGAGGCCAGTTCCACGAGCAGTACTTC	CSVGAGGQFHEQYF
TRBV29-1	few	TRBD1	TRBJ1-1	TGCAGCGTTGACGCAGCGGGACAGGGGAAAACTGAAGCTTTCTTT	CSVDAAGQGKTEAFF
TRBV7-3	many	.	TRBJ1-1	TGTGCCAGCAGCTTGAGTCGCCTGGACACTGAAGCTTTCTTT	CASSLSRLDTEAFF
TRBV7-9	few	TRBD2	TRBJ2-5	TGTGCCAGCAGCTTACCACCAGGGACTAGCGTGAAAGAGACCCAGTACTTC	CASSLPPGTSVKETQYF
TRBV3-1	many	.	TRBJ1-1	TGTGCCAGCAGCCAAGTTTATCGGGGGGAAGCTTTCTTT	CASSQVYRGEAFF
TRBV7-2	.	TRBD2	TRBJ2-7	TGTGCCAGCAGCCCCCGACTAGCAGAAACCTACGAGCAGTACTTC	CASSPRLAETYEQYF
TRBV12-3/TRBV12-4	many	TRBD2	TRBJ2-7	TGTGCCAGCAATTTATTAGCGGGAGCTAGCGAGCAGTACTTC	CASNLLAGASEQYF
TRBV18	many	TRBD1	TRBJ1-6	TGTGCCAGCAGCCGGACAGGGGATAATTCACCCCTCCACTTT	CASSRTGDNSPLHF
TRBV5-6	many	TRBD1	TRBJ1-1	TGTGCCAGCAGCTTGCTTCGGCAGGGGGATTGGGGCACTGAAGCTTTCTTT	CASSLLRQGDWGTEAFF